This T cell receptor (beta chain) was profiled in a study of vaccination and CD4 T cells after COVID-19. Points from the study as a whole: Spike mono-reactivity was the property of 304 of 307 vaccine-specific clones in convalescent patients. Median about 86% of reactive clones detected in convalescent patients emerged only post-vaccination.

Time point defined: late sampling 161 to 241 days after vaccination in three convalescent patients. Per germline, CDR1 MDHEN and CDR2 SYDVKM. The CDR3 sequence is 14 residues long. V gave up 2 bases and J gave up 6 bases, with 14 bases separating them. In the case of this clonotype: Its antigen is unknown.

Each CDR3 protein gets one entry after TCRdb re-called the PCR reads with MiXCR. The data hold some 28,000 distinct CDR3 sequences, with approximately 51% observed a single time. Sequenced material: CD4+ T cells from blood, taken about 7 months after SARS-CoV-2 vaccination. The clonotype was recovered from a human donor who had recovered from COVID-19. The chain recombines TRBV28 with TRBJ2-7, with D uncertain. CDR3 sequence: CASSLGRVPGEQYF. In DNA, the CDR3 is TGTGCCAGCAGTTTAGGTCGGGTGCCGGGCGAGCAGTACTTC.